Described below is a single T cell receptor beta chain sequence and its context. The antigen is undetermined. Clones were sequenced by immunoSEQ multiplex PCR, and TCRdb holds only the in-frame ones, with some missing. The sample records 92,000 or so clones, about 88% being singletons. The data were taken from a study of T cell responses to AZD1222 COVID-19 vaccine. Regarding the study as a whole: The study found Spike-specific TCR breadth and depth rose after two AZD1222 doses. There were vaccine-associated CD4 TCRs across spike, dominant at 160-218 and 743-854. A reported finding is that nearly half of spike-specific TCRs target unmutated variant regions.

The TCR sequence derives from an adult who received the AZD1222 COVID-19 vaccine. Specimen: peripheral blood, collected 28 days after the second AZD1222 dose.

The CDR3 DNA sequence: TGCGCCAGCAGCCAAGATCCAGCTCGTGGCTACACCTTC. This sequence encodes CASSQDPARGYTF. The chain combines TRBV4-1 with TRBJ1-2; no definite D call. The germline V gene has CDR1 MGHRA and CDR2 YSYEKL. The CDR3 is 13 amino acids. Trimming took 0 bases from V and 7 from J, leaving 9 bases between them.